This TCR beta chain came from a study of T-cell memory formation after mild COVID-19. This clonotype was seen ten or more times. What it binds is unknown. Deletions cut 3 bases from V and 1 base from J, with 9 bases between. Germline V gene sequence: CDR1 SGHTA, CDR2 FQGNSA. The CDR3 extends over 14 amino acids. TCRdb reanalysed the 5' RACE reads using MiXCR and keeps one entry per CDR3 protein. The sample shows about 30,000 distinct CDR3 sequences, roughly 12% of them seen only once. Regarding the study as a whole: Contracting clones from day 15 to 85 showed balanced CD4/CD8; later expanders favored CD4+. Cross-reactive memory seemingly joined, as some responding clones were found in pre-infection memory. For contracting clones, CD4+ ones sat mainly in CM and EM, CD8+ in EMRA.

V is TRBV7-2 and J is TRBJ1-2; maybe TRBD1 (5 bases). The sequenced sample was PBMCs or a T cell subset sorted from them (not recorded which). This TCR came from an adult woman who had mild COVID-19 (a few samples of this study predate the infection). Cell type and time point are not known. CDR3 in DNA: TGTGCCAGCAGCTTTGACAGCTATAACTATGGCTACACCTTC. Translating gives CASSFDSYNYGYTF.